Only a few counts were recorded for the clone carrying this T cell receptor beta chain. Antigen: not known. This record comes from a study of T cells in localized non-small cell lung cancer. Study-level results: Blood T cell density predicted longer survival; adjacent-lung clonality, shorter.

CDR3 size: 14 residues. Germline CDR1 MNHEY, CDR2 SMNVEV (reference sequence). Trimming took 1 base from V and 8 from J, leaving 14 bases between them. The table came from immunoSEQ multiplex PCR; TCRdb's copy has only in-frame clones and leaves some out. This table holds 20,000 to 30,000 clones, about 90% found once. V gene TRBV27 combines with J gene TRBJ1-1, with D possibly being TRBD1 (6 bases). The source material was peripheral blood, sampled before any cancer treatment. The source is a male donor older than 55 with stage I squamous cell lung carcinoma. DNA for the CDR3: TGTGCCAGCAGTTTATTCGGGCAGGGGTTCGAAGCTTTCTTT. Translated, it gives CASSLFGQGFEAFF.